The text below deals with one T cell receptor (beta chain). This sample is drawn from a study of blood T cell repertoires in COVID-19. Study-level background: The United States, Italy and Spain supplied acute and convalescent COVID-19 samples. The cDNA or gDNA used as material had been derived from T cells, B-cell-depleted T cells, or PBMCs.

The CDR3 has 12 residues. Germline loops: CDR1 SQVTM, CDR2 ANQGSEA. The junction had 9 bases not matched to a gene; V was cut back by 7 bases and J by 9 bases. As originally analysed: Scientists estimated how many nucleated cells there were by amplifying reference gene primers. The assay was immunoSEQ multiplex PCR, and TCRdb's table has in-frame clones only and misses some. V and J calls and clone size are given by that table; D and trimming were obtained from the DNA. The sample comprises about 330,000 clones, approximately 88% of which are singletons, and approximately 4% rests with the top ten. This clonotype was obtained from a woman aged 50 to 60 with active or convalescent COVID-19. Specimen: peripheral blood. The rearrangement uses TRBV29-1 and TRBJ1-5; 7 bases fit TRBD1. The CDR3 loop is CSAGQLIGPQHF. CDR3 sequence (DNA): TGCAGCGCGGGACAGCTCATTGGGCCCCAGCATTTT.